This T cell receptor beta chain was identified in a study of shared clonotypes between healthy human individuals. The overall study: There were three CD4 naive, three CD4 memory, two CD8 naive and one CD8 memory plates per donor.

Generated by immunoSEQ multiplex PCR, the TCRdb table keeps only in-frame clones and is missing some. Found here are about 1 million clones, about 74% of them singletons; the top ten hold about 1.5%. On this clone: A junction end diverges from the germline sequence, so it may reflect a read error.

Germline V gives CDR1 SSHAT, CDR2 FNYEAQ (reference sequence). This CDR3 is built from 16 residues. This sequence originates from a man aged 18 to 35 in good health. Sequenced material: memory CD4+ T cells sorted from blood. Subset of the sample: CD45RA-negative fraction. This rearrangement joins TRBV7-7 to TRBJ2-5; 16 bases align to TRBD2. CDR3 sequence reads: CASSKGLAGGLETQYF. In DNA, the CDR3 is TGTGCTAGCAGCAAGGGACTAGCGGGGGGGCTAGAGACCCAGTACTTC.